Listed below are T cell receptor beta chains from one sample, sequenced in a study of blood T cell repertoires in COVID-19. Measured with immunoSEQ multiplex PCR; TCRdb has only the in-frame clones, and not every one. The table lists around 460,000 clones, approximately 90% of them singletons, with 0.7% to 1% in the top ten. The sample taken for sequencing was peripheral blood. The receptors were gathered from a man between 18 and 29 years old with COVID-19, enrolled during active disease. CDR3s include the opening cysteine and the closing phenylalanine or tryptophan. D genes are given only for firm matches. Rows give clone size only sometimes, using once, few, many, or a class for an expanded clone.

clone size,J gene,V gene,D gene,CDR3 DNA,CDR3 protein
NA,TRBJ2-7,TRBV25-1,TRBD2,TGTGCCAGCAGTCCCCCCACTAGCGGGACGGGTGGCTACGAGCAGTACTTC,CASSPPTSGTGGYEQYF
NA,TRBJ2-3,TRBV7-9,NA,TGTGCCAGCAGCTCGCATATACAGGGGAGGAACAGAGATACGCAGTATTTT,CASSSHIQGRNRDTQYF
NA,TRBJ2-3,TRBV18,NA,TGTGCCAGCTCACCTCGGATCGGGATCGATACGCAGTATTTT,CASSPRIGIDTQYF
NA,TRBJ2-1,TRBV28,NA,TGTGCCAGCAGTTTAGAAGGCCGGGATGAGCAGTTCTTC,CASSLEGRDEQFF
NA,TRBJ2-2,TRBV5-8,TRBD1,TGTGCCAGCAGCCGGACAGGGTACACCGGGGAGCTGTTTTTT,CASSRTGYTGELFF
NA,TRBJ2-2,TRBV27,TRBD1,TGTGCCAGCAGTCCCCCGGGACAGGGGGCGCTTCACCGAACTACCGGGGAGCTGTTTTTT,CASSPPGQGALHRTTGELFF
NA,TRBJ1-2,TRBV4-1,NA,TGCGCCAGCAGCCCCCTGGGCCCTCTCCGGGGCTACACCTTC,CASSPLGPLRGYTF
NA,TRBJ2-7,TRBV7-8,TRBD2,TGTGCCAGCAGCTTAATTGCCCTAGCGGGAGGGAGCTCCTACGAGCAGTACTTC,CASSLIALAGGSSYEQYF
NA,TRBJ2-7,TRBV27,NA,TGTGCCAGCGGCCAGGGAATCAACGAGCAGTACTTC,CASGQGINEQYF
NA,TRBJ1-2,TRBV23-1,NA,TGCGCCAGCAGTCAGGGCAGGGACTATGGCTACACCTTC,CASSQGRDYGYTF
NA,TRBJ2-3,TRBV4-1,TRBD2,TGCGCCAGCAGCCGAGAGGAATTAGCGGGGGGACAAGATACGCAGTATTTT,CASSREELAGGQDTQYF
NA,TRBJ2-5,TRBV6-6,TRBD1,TGTGCCAGCAGGCCCCGACAGGGCCAAGAGACCCAGTACTTC,CASRPRQGQETQYF
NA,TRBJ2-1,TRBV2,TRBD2,TGTGCCAGATTAGAGCGGGAGGGTTCCTACAATGAGCAGTTCTTC,CARLEREGSYNEQFF
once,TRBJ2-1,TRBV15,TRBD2,TGTGCCACCAGCAGACTAAGCGGGAGGGCCGGGAATGAGCAGTTCTTC,CATSRLSGRAGNEQFF
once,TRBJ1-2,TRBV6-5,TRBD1,TGTGCCAGCGGGACAGGGTACTACTATGGCTACACCTTC,CASGTGYYYGYTF
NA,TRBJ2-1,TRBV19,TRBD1,TGTGCCAGTGGACAGGGCATCCATGAGCAGTTCTTC,CASGQGIHEQFF
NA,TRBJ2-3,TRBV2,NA,TGTGCCGGATCGCGGGTATTTACAGATACGCAGTATTTT,CAGSRVFTDTQYF
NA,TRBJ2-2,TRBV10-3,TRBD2,TGTGCCATCGAAGCGGGAAACACCGGGGAGCTGTTTTTT,CAIEAGNTGELFF
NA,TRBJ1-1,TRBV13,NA,TGTGCCAGCTCCCGTCAGGGGAGATCCACTGAAGCTTTCTTT,CASSRQGRSTEAFF
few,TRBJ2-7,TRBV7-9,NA,TGTGCCAGCAGCTTTGGAACCTCCCCCACGGGACACTCCTACGAGCAGTACTTC,CASSFGTSPTGHSYEQYF
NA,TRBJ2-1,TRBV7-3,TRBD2,TGTGCCAGCAGCCTACGGGGGGAAGCGGGTTCCTACAATGAGCAGTTCTTC,CASSLRGEAGSYNEQFF
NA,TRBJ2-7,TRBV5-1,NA,TGCGCCAGCAGCTTGGATTGGGGGGCCTACGAGCAGTACTTC,CASSLDWGAYEQYF
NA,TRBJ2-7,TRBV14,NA,TGTGCCAGCAGCCACTTAGACTACTCCTACGAGCAGTACTTC,CASSHLDYSYEQYF
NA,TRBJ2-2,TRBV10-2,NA,TGCGCCAGCAGTGAGTTTGGAGGGGGCGCAATGGAGAACACCGGGGAGCTGTTTTTT,CASSEFGGGAMENTGELFF
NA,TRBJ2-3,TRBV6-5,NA,TGTGCCAGCAGGACCGACTGGAATACGCAGTATTTT,CASRTDWNTQYF
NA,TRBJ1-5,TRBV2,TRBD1,TGTGCCAGCCACCGACAGGGGGCTAGCAATCAGCCCCAGCATTTT,CASHRQGASNQPQHF
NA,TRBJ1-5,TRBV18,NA,TGTGCCAGCTCACCGTCAGGGGATCAGCCCCAGCATTTT,CASSPSGDQPQHF
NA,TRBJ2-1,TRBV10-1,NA,TGCGCCAGCAGTGACACGGGTGGCGGGACGGACAATGAGCAGTTCTTC,CASSDTGGGTDNEQFF
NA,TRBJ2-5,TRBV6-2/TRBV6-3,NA,TGTGCCAGCAGTGACCGGGGAGGTGCTGGGGCCCAGTACTTC,CASSDRGGAGAQYF
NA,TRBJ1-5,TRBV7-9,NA,TGTGCCAGCAGCTTAGAGCGGTCGCCCCAGCATTTT,CASSLERSPQHF
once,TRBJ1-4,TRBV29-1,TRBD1,TGCAGCGTTGAAGACACAGGGGATGAAAAACTGTTTTTT,CSVEDTGDEKLFF
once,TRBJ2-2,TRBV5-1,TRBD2,TGCGCCAGCAGCTACGGACTAGCCCGAGGAGGAACCGGGGAGCTGTTTTTT,CASSYGLARGGTGELFF
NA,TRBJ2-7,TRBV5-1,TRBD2,TGCGCCAGCAGCCCTACGACTAGCGGTTCCTACGAGCAGTACTTC,CASSPTTSGSYEQYF
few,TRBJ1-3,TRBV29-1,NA,TGCAGCGTAGAGACAGGAAACACCATATATTTT,CSVETGNTIYF
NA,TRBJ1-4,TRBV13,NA,TGTGCCAGCAGCCAGAACCCCAGCGCAACTAATGAAAAACTGTTTTTT,CASSQNPSATNEKLFF
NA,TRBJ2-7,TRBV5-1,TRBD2,TGCGCCAGCAGCTTGGTGTCTAGCGGGAGTGGGGGGGACTACGAGCAGTACTTC,CASSLVSSGSGGDYEQYF
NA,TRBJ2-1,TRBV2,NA,TGTGCCAGCCAAAACCGGGACTTGTCCTACAATGAGCAGTTCTTC,CASQNRDLSYNEQFF
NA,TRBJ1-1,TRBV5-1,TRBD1,TGCGCCAGCAGCTTGCACAGGGGGCGAGTTGAAGCTTTCTTT,CASSLHRGRVEAFF
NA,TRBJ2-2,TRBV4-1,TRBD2,TGCGCCAGCAGCCCCTGGGAGGGGAGCACCGGGGAGCTGTTTTTT,CASSPWEGSTGELFF
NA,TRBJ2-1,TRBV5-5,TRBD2,TGTGCCAGCAGCTCTAGCGGGGTCATGTCCTACAATGAGCAGTTCTTC,CASSSSGVMSYNEQFF
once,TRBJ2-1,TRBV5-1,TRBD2,TGCGCCAGCAGCTTGGCCGGGACTAGCGGGAGGCCAGACTACAATGAGCAGTTCTTC,CASSLAGTSGRPDYNEQFF
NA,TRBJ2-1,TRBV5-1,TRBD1,TGCGCCAGCAGCGTGAACCCGGGACAGGTAGGGTACAATGAGCAGTTCTTC,CASSVNPGQVGYNEQFF
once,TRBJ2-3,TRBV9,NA,TGTGCCAGCAGCGTAGAAGACAGAGTCACAGATACGCAGTATTTT,CASSVEDRVTDTQYF
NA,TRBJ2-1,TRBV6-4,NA,TGTGCCAGCAGTGACGGGCAGGGGGGAATTGAGTTCTTC,CASSDGQGGIEFF
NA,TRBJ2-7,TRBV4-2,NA,TGTGCCAGCAGCACCCGGGGTAGCAGGTACGAGCAGTACTTC,CASSTRGSRYEQYF
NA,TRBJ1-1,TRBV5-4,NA,TGTGCCAGCAGCTCCGATCGAGGTGGGTTTACAGGGACTGAAGCTTTCTTT,CASSSDRGGFTGTEAFF
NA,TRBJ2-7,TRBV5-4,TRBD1,TGTGCCAGCAGCGACGCCGGGACAGGGTCCTACGAGCAGTACTTC,CASSDAGTGSYEQYF
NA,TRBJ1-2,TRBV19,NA,TGTGCCAGTACCGCAGGACAGTACTATGGCTACACCTTC,CASTAGQYYGYTF
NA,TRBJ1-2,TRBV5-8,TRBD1,TGTGCCAGCAGCCCCACGGGACAGGGAATCTATGGCTACACCTTC,CASSPTGQGIYGYTF
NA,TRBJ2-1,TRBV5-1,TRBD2,TGCGCCAGCAGCCCGCAGGGCGGGAGAGGGACTTACAATGAGCAGTTCTTC,CASSPQGGRGTYNEQFF